The clone carrying this T cell receptor beta chain was seen a single time. Its target is unknown. These data come from a study of T cell responses to AZD1222 COVID-19 vaccine. General study points: There were mostly white British donors and more females than males, and clonal diversity was possibly underestimated.

This table comes from immunoSEQ multiplex PCR, and its TCRdb copy is limited to in-frame clones, with some not included. The sample shows about 130,000 clones, 94% of them seen only once. CDR3 size: 16 residues. Per the germline V gene, CDR1 is MGHDK and CDR2 is SYGVNS. V lost 4 bases to trimming and J lost 2 bases, with 15 bases between them. The chain carries TRBV25-1 and TRBJ2-1, with D hard to call. The source of this sequence is an adult in good health. Sequencing was performed on peripheral blood, taken on day 0 of AZD1222 vaccination. This CDR3 reads CASSARIERAYNEQFF. CDR3 nucleotide sequence: TGTGCCAGCAGTGCCCGTATCGAAAGGGCCTACAATGAGCAGTTCTTC.